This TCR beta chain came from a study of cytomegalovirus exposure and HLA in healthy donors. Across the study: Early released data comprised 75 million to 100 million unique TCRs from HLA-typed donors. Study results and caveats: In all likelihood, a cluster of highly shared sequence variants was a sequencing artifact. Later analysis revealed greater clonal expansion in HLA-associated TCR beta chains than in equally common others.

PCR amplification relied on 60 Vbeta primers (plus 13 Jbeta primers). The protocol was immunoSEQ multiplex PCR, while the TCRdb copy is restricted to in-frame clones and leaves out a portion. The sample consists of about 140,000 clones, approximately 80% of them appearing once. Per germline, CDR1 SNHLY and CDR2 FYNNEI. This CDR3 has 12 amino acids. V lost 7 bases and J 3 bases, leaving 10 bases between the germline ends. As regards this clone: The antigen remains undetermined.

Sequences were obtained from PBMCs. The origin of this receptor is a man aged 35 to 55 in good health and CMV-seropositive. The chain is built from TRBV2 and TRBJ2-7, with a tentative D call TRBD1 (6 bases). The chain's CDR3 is CASTSGDYEQYF. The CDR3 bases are TGTGCCAGCACTTCAGGGGACTACGAGCAGTACTTC.